This record looks at one T cell receptor (beta chain) sequence and its context. This clonotype showed up just a few times. Its antigen has not been determined. No base quality values were provided; no much bigger clone lies one nucleotide off. The sample is drawn from a study of identical twins (TCRdb year 2016). Study-wide context: The study deep-sequenced TCR alpha and beta repertoires from monozygotic twins, unrelated adults of various ages and cord blood to test whether fetal clonotypes persist. To rule out contamination, the twin experiments were replicated at different times with different library preparation protocols.

Findings and caveats that apply to the study as a whole: Out-of-frame TCR alpha sequences shared between twins showed an excess of low generation-probability sequences compared with coincidental sharing between unrelated individuals. The excess sharing between twins in beta out-of-frame sequences was weaker because fewer shared sequences reduced the signal-to-noise ratio. Abundant cord blood beta clonotypes carried fewer insertions; young adult naive repertoires showed a weaker similar trend, while memory repertoires showed none. Out-of-frame TCR alpha sharing in monozygotic twins was systematically underestimated by recombination models, whereas sharing between unrelated individuals was in agreement with the recombination models. Zero-insertion analyses could be partly confounded by invariant T cells such as MAIT and iNKT, though diverse VJ usage argued against such confounding for most clonotypes. Conclusions relied on cross-sectional statistical analysis, since the same donors could not be followed over many years.

Library method: 5' RACE. Sequencing took place on an Illumina HiSeq 2000. Template switching introduced a universal primer binding site; the final cDNA contained a unique molecular identifier, enabling accurate counting of TCR cDNA molecules. First-strand cDNA for TCR alpha and beta chains was synthesized from specific primers in the conserved constant-segment region. Each cDNA library was double barcoded, with a SMART-Mk sample barcode plus Illumina barcodes, to control for contamination. TruSeq adapter sequences and Illumina sample barcodes were added in two successive PCR steps. The Illumina HiSeq platform was used with custom primers to sequence TCR alpha and beta cDNA libraries. As for how the authors treated the data: MiGEC was used to process raw reads and extract unique molecular identifiers, and MiXCR was used to find CDR3 positions. Recombination models were inferred per individual with the repgenHMM and IGoR tools using an EM algorithm. The analysis of shared clonotypes was done with the tcR package in R, with sharing normalized by the product of cloneset sizes. To study raw recombination free of thymic and clonal selection effects, out-of-frame nonproductive sequences were analyzed. TCRdb passed the public sequencing reads through fastp at Q25 and MiXCR, retaining productive beta sequences. Records with the same CDR3 protein are collapsed into one entry carrying the most frequent genes and DNA. TCRdb's processing, not the authors' own work, is the source of the V and J calls. The table for this sample lists roughly 350,000 distinct CDR3 sequences; roughly 9% of them were counted only once. The ten most abundant clones make up 8% to 9.5% of the sample.

All donors were healthy Caucasians. The study also sequenced three unrelated non-twin adults: a male aged 18 to 30, a male aged 50 to 60 and a female aged 50 to 60. Using Miltenyi CD45RO+ enrichment and human naive T-cell isolation kits, memory (CD45RO+) and naive T cells were isolated from PBMC. Material: naive T cells sorted from blood. Read against the paper, the sample's cell subset or site label means: cells isolated with a human naive T-cell isolation kit. The source is a woman aged 45-65 years in good health.

The DNA sequence is as follows: TGCAGCGTTGAAGCAGGTGGGCCTGAAGCTTTCTTT. This is translated as CSVEAGGPEAFF. The sequence is built from TRBV29-1 and TRBJ1-1; no D gene is confidently identified. Its CDR3 holds 12 amino acids, cysteine through phenylalanine. The only DNA kept is the CDR3, 36 bases in frame from the first base. V is reduced by 1 base and J by 6 bases, leaving a spacing of 9 bases between them. From a lookup of the germline V gene, CDR1 and CDR2 are SQVTM and ANQGSEA.